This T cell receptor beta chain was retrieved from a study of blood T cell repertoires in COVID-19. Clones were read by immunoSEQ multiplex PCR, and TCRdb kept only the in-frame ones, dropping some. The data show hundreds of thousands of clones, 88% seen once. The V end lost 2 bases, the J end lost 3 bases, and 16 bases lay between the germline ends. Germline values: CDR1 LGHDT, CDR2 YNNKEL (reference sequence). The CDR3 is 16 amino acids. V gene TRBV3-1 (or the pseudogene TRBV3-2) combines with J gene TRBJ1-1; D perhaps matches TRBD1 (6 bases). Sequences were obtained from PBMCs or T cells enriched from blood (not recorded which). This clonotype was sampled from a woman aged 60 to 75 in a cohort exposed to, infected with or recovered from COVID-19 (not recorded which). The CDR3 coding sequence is TGTGCCAGCAGCCAACGACGGGGGGCTAGTTACACTGAAGCTTTCTTT. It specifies CASSQRRGASYTEAFF.